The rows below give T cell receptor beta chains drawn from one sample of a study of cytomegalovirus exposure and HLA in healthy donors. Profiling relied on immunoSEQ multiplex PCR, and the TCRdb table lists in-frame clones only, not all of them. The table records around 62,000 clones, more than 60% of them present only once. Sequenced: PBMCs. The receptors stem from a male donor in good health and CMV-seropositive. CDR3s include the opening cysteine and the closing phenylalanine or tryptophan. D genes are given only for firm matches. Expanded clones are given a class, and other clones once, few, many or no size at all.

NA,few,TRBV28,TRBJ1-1,TGTGCCAGCATCCTTCCAGGGCCAGGGAACACTGAAGCTTTCTTT,CASILPGPGNTEAFF
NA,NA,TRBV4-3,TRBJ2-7,TGCGCCAGCAGCCAAGATCCGACGGGGGGCCCCTACGAGCAGTACTTC,CASSQDPTGGPYEQYF
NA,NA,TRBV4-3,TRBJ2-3,TGCGCCAGCAGCCAAGATTCCCTAGCCGGGACAGATACGCAGTATTTT,CASSQDSLAGTDTQYF
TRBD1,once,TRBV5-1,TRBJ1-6,TGCGCCAGCAGCCCACTAATGACAGGGGGCGGTAATTCACCCCTCCACTTT,CASSPLMTGGGNSPLHF
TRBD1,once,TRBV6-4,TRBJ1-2,TGTGCCAGCAGCAGGGACAGCGGATATGGCTACACCTTC,CASSRDSGYGYTF
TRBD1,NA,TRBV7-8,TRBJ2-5,TGTGCCAGCAGCTCGCAACAGTTACAGGGGGCCGGGGAGACCCAGTACTTC,CASSSQQLQGAGETQYF
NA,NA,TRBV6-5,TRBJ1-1,TGTGCCAGCAGTTACTCATGGGGCGCTGAAGCTTTCTTT,CASSYSWGAEAFF
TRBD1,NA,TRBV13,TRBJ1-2,TGTGCCAGCCGGGGACAGGGCAGGGATGGCTACACCTTC,CASRGQGRDGYTF
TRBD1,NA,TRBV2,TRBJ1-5,TGTGCCACCAAAGAGGGACAGGGACGTCAGCCCCAGCATTTT,CATKEGQGRQPQHF
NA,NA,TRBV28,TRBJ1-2,TGTGCCAGCAGTTTATCGGTAGCGTGGGGCTACACCTTC,CASSLSVAWGYTF
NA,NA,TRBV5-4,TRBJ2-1,TGTGCCAGCAGCGCCCGGGTCGTTTCCTACAATGAGCAGTTCTTC,CASSARVVSYNEQFF
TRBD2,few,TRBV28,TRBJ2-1,TGTGCCAGCAGTTTTCTAGCGGGTAATTACAATGAGCAGTTCTTC,CASSFLAGNYNEQFF
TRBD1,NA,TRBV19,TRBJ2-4,TGTGCCAGTAGTACCCGGGACAGGGAGGTACGAGCCAAAAACATTCAGTACTTC,CASSTRDREVRAKNIQYF
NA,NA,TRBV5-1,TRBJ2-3,TGCGCCAGCAGCTTAGCAGGGATGGCGGATACGCAGTATTTT,CASSLAGMADTQYF
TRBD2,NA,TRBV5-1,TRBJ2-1,TGCGCCAGCAGCTCGCGACTAGCGGCCAATGAGCAGTTCTTC,CASSSRLAANEQFF
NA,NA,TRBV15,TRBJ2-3,TGTGCCACCAGCAGGGATAGACTTAGGGGGGGAGGCACAGATACGCAGTATTTT,CATSRDRLRGGGTDTQYF
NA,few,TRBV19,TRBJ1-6,TGTGCCAGTAGGCACAGCTCCTATAATTCACCCCTCCACTTT,CASRHSSYNSPLHF
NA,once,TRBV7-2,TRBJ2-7,TGTGCCAGCTTACGGACGGGGGGCGGTTACGAGCAGTACTTC,CASLRTGGGYEQYF
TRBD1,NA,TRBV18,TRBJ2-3,TGTGCCAGCTCAACCGGGACAGGGCAGTATTTT,CASSTGTGQYF
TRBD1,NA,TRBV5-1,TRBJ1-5,TGCGCCAGCAGCCCCGGACAGGGCAATCAGCCCCAGCATTTT,CASSPGQGNQPQHF
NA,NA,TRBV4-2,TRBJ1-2,TGTGCCAGCAGCCAAGAGGGCAGATCCTATGGCTACACCTTC,CASSQEGRSYGYTF
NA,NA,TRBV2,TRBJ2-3,TGTGCCAGCAGTGATACTAATACGCAGTATTTT,CASSDTNTQYF
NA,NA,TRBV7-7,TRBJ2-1,TGTGCTAGCAGCCACGGCCTCGAGCGTGAGCAGTTCTTC,CASSHGLEREQFF
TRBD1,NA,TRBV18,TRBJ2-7,TGTGCCAGCTCACTCCAAGGACAGGCCTACGAGCAGTACTTC,CASSLQGQAYEQYF
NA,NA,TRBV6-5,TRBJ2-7,TGTGCCAGCAGTTACCCCCTGGCGGACAACTCCTACGAGCAGTACTTC,CASSYPLADNSYEQYF
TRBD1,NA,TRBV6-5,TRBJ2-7,TGTGCCAGCAGTTTCTCAGGGGGCTACGAGCAGTACTTC,CASSFSGGYEQYF
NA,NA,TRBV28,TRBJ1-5,TGTGCCAGCATCCCCCAGGGGAATCAGCCCCAGCATTTT,CASIPQGNQPQHF
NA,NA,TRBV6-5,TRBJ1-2,TGTGCCAGCAGTCCTACGGCGGATGGCTACACCTTC,CASSPTADGYTF
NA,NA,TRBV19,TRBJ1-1,TGTGCCAGTAGTACAGGGCCCCCCACTGAAGCTTTCTTT,CASSTGPPTEAFF
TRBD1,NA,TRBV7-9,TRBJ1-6,TGTGCCAGCAGCGAGGACAGGGGGGTGTCACCCCTCCACTTT,CASSEDRGVSPLHF
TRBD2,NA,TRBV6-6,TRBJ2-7,TGTGCCAGCAGCCCCCGTGGCGGGGGAGGCTACGAGCAGTACTTC,CASSPRGGGGYEQYF
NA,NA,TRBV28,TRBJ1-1,TGTGCCAGCAGCAGGGACACCTCTTTATTGAGGGACACTGAAGCTTTCTTT,CASSRDTSLLRDTEAFF
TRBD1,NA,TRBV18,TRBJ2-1,TGTGCCAGCTCGCCACTGACGGGACAGTCCTACAATGAGCAGTTCTTC,CASSPLTGQSYNEQFF
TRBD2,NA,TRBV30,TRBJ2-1,TGTGCCTTTAGCGGGGGTTACAATGAGCAGTTCTTC,CAFSGGYNEQFF
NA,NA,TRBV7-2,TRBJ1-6,TGTGCCAGCAGCATCGACATCTATAATTCACCCCTCCACTTT,CASSIDIYNSPLHF
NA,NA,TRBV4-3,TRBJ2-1,TGCGCCAGCAGCCAAGATCTCGAGACTAGAGGCAATGAGCAGTTCTTC,CASSQDLETRGNEQFF
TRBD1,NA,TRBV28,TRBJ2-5,TGTGCCAGTAATATAGCAGGGGGCATGAAGACCCAGTACTTC,CASNIAGGMKTQYF
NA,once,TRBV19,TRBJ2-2,TGTGCCAGTAGTATAGCCGGGGGAAACACCGGGGAGCTGTTTTTT,CASSIAGGNTGELFF
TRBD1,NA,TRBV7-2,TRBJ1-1,TGTGCCAGCAGCGTTAGGGGACAGGGGAGGGCTGAAGCTTTCTTT,CASSVRGQGRAEAFF
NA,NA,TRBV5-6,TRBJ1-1,TGTGCCAGCAGCTTGTTCGCGGCGTCACTGAACACTGAAGCTTTCTTT,CASSLFAASLNTEAFF